A single sample is the source of the 19 T cell receptor beta chains below, sequenced in a study of CD8 T cells in ankylosing spondylitis (dated by TCRdb to the late 2010s). Library construction relied on 5' RACE. TCRdb shows the sequencer as Illumina HiSeq 2500. The public reads were run again by TCRdb, first through fastp at Q25 and then through MiXCR, and only productive beta chains were kept. All rows with the same CDR3 protein become a single entry with the most common DNA and genes. The sample has 80,000 to 90,000 distinct CDR3 sequences on record, more than 25% of them singletons. The ten largest clones represent around 56% of the sample. Sequenced material: blood, either unsorted or a sorted T cell fraction (not recorded which). The receptors shown here come from a male donor with ankylosing spondylitis or in good health (not recorded which).

This clonotype was counted at least ten times. The gene calls are TRBV5-6 and TRBJ1-2; D gene ambiguous. Trimming pared 0 bases from V and 8 bases from J, leaving 11 bases between. This CDR3 has 13 residues. Germline V lookup: CDR1 SGHDT, CDR2 YYEEEE. This CDR3 reads CASSLVWGDGYTF. Written as DNA, the CDR3 is TGTGCCAGCAGCTTGGTATGGGGTGACGGCTACACCTTC.

This clonotype turned up a few times. This chain uses TRBV20-1 with TRBJ1-4; no definite D call. This CDR3 contains 14 residues. Trimming removed 0 bases from V and 8 bases from J, with 13 bases in between. Germline V lookup: CDR1 DFQATT, CDR2 SNEGSKA (reference sequence). In nucleotides, the CDR3 is TGCAGTGCTAGAGATGGGAGGTTAGCCGAAAAACTGTTTTTT. Its protein is CSARDGRLAEKLFF.

The chain couples TRBV5-1 to TRBJ1-5; D possibly corresponds to TRBD1 (5 bases). CDR1 and CDR2 (germline): SGHRS, YFSETQ. The CDR3 totals 15 residues. Trimming left V 8 bases short and J 1 base short, with 16 bases between. CDR3 sequence: CASRRALGSNQPQHF. The CDR3 DNA sequence: TGCGCCAGTCGCAGGGCGCTGGGGAGCAATCAGCCCCAGCATTTT. Variable domain in full (rest from reference TRBV5-1 and TRBJ1-5): KAGVTQTPRYLIKTRGQQVTLSCSPISGHRSVSWYQQTPGQGLQFLFEYFSETQRNKGNFPGRFSGRQFSNSRSEMNVSTLELGDSALYLCASRRALGSNQPQHFGDGTRLSIL.

This rearrangement joins TRBV21-1 to TRBJ2-5. TRBV21-1 is labeled a pseudogene. This CDR3 region has 17 residues. This CDR3 reads CASSKGLIPRWQETQYF. The CDR3 nucleotides are TGTGCCAGCAGCAAAGGATTAATACCCAGGTGGCAAGAGACCCAGTACTTC.

This clonotype was observed a few times. The chain joins TRBV20-1 to TRBJ2-3, with D unclear. V was pared by 1 base and J by 6 bases, with 8 bases between. Germline V gene sequence: CDR1 DFQATT, CDR2 SNEGSKA (reference sequence). The CDR3 has 12 residues. CDR3: CSARGLEDTQYF. The CDR3 coding sequence is TGCAGTGCTAGAGGTCTCGAGGATACGCAGTATTTT.

The chain carries TRBV28 and TRBJ1-4; TRBD1 agrees at 9 bases. The junction had 17 bases not matched to a gene; V was cut back by 3 bases and J by 6 bases. Germline V gene lookup returns CDR1 MDHEN and CDR2 SYDVKM. The CDR3 length is 19 residues. CDR3 coding DNA: TGTGCCAGCAGTTTTCGCCCGGGACAGGGAAAGGAGTGGTATGAAAAACTGTTTTTT. Protein product: CASSFRPGQGKEWYEKLFF. Full variable domain (missing parts from reference TRBV28 and TRBJ1-4): DVKVTQSSRYLVKRTGEKVFLECVQDMDHENMFWYRQDPGLGLRLIYFSYDVKMKEKGDIPEGYSVSREKKERFSLILESASTNQTSMYLCASSFRPGQGKEWYEKLFFGSGTQLSVL.

CDR3 in DNA: TGTGCCACCAGTGTGGGCAGTGGAGATGCCGGGGAGCTGTTTTTT. This sequence encodes CATSVGSGDAGELFF. The gene calls are TRBV24-1 and TRBJ2-2; no definite D call. The CDR3 runs to 15 residues. The germline CDR1 and CDR2 sequences are KGHDR and SFDVKD. V dropped 5 bases and J dropped 6 bases, with 15 bases sitting between them.

The chain is built from TRBV7-2 and TRBJ2-3, with TRBD1 as a possible D gene (5 bases). This CDR3 is 15 amino acids long. Germline assignment: CDR1 SGHTA and CDR2 FQGNSA. V lost 1 base and J 2 bases, leaving 10 bases between the germline ends. The CDR3 region has the DNA TGTGCCAGCAGCTTAGATCCAGGGAACACAGATACGCAGTATTTT. Translated: CASSLDPGNTDTQYF. Complete variable domain (other parts from reference TRBV7-2 and TRBJ2-3): GAGVSQSPSNKVTEKGKDVELRCDPISGHTALYWYRQSLGQGLEFLIYFQGNSAPDKSGLPSDRFSAERTGGSVSTLTIQRTQQEDSAVYLCASSLDPGNTDTQYFGPGTRLTVL.

This sequence joins TRBV27 and TRBJ1-2; 7 nucleotides agree with TRBD1. This CDR3 comprises 14 residues. Germline V gives CDR1 MNHEY, CDR2 SMNVEV (reference sequence). Germline trimming cut 6 bases from V and 3 bases from J; bases unmatched to any gene: 7. DNA of the CDR3: TGTGCCAGCAGCCCGGCAGGGGGGGACTATGGCTACACCTTC. Residues: CASSPAGGDYGYTF.

This clonotype was detected a few times. The genes are TRBV5-1 and TRBJ2-6; TRBD2 is a possible D gene (5 bases). The V gene lost 4 bases and the J gene lost 2 bases, with 10 bases spanning the gap. The germline gives CDR1 SGHRS, CDR2 YFSETQ. The CDR3 totals 15 residues. The CDR3 loop reads CASSGAVPGANVLTF. The CDR3 region has the DNA TGCGCCAGCAGCGGAGCGGTACCTGGGGCCAACGTCCTGACTTTC.

This clonotype was seen a handful of times. V is TRBV10-3 and J is TRBJ1-1; D remains unclear. Trimming took off 7 bases at V and 0 bases at J, with 9 bases between the two ends. CDR1 is ENHRY and CDR2 is SYGVKD in the germline V gene. The CDR3 runs 13 residues. Written as DNA, the CDR3 is TGTGCCATCATGAAGCAATTGAACACTGAAGCTTTCTTT. Amino acid sequence: CAIMKQLNTEAFF.

This clonotype was picked up a small number of times. The V gene is TRBV7-6, the J gene TRBJ2-6; 9 bases align to TRBD1. The CDR3 sequence is 16 residues long. Per germline, CDR1 SGHVS and CDR2 FNYEAQ. V dropped 4 bases and J dropped 2; count of bases not matched to a gene: 3. DNA of the CDR3: TGTGCCAGCAGCTCGTACAGGGGGCCTGGGGCCAACGTCCTGACTTTC. This gives the protein CASSSYRGPGANVLTF. The full variable domain, its missing parts supplied by reference TRBV7-6 and TRBJ2-6, is GAGVSQSPRYKVTKRGQDVALRCDPISGHVSLYWYRQALGQGPEFLTYFNYEAQQDKSGLPNDRFSAERPEGSISTLTIQRTEQRDSAMYRCASSSYRGPGANVLTFGAGSRLTVL.

This clonotype was seen at least ten times. The V call is TRBV27, the J call TRBJ2-2, with D tentatively TRBD1 (5 bases). V dropped 5 bases and J dropped 5 bases, with 9 bases sitting between them. The CDR3 covers 13 residues. Germline V CDR1 and CDR2: MNHEY, SMNVEV (reference sequence). DNA for the CDR3: TGTGCCAGCAGTAAGACAGAAACCGGGGAGCTGTTTTTT. This encodes CASSKTETGELFF.

This clonotype was picked up a small number of times. V usage is TRBV5-1 and J usage is TRBJ1-1, with D perhaps TRBD1 (6 bases). Per germline, CDR1 SGHRS and CDR2 YFSETQ. This CDR3 contains 15 residues. V was shortened by 0 bases and J by 4 bases, with 13 bases between the two germline ends. The chain's CDR3 is CASSLVGGGGTEAFF. CDR3 nucleotide sequence: TGCGCCAGCAGCTTGGTTGGGGGCGGTGGCACTGAAGCTTTCTTT.

This chain connects TRBV5-1 to TRBJ2-3; no firm D call. The CDR3 has 15 amino acids. Trimming removed 3 bases from V and 3 bases from J, with 14 bases in between. Germline values: CDR1 SGHRS, CDR2 YFSETQ. CDR3 in amino acids: CASSYWEPSTDTQYF. DNA of the CDR3: TGCGCCAGCAGCTATTGGGAACCTAGTACAGATACGCAGTATTTT.

Regarding this clonotype: One end of the junction varies from germline; a read error may be responsible. This CDR3 is CASSQDRLREGF. DNA for the CDR3: TGTGCCAGCAGCCAGGACAGGCTCAGGGAGGGATTC. The chain has TRBV7-9 and TRBJ1-2; TRBD1 aligns across 7 bases. Germline V gene lookup returns CDR1 SEHNR and CDR2 FQNEAQ (reference sequence). The CDR3 extends over 12 amino acids.

This clonotype showed up just a few times. The genes are TRBV5-6 and TRBJ2-2; D might be TRBD1 (6 bases). Trimming cost V 3 bases and J 5 bases, with 14 bases left between them. Germline V CDR1 and CDR2: SGHDT, YYEEEE. This CDR3 is built from 15 residues. The CDR3 coding sequence is TGTGCCAGCAGCTGGGGTCTGCAGGGGACCGGGGAGCTGTTTTTT. Protein product: CASSWGLQGTGELFF.

The rearrangement joins TRBV5-1 to TRBJ1-2; no firm D call. The V end lost 0 bases, the J end lost 6 bases, and 6 bases lay between the germline ends. Germline CDR1 SGHRS, CDR2 YFSETQ. This CDR3 has 12 residues. The chain's CDR3 is CASSLEGDGYTF. Written as DNA, the CDR3 is TGCGCCAGCAGCTTGGAGGGAGATGGCTACACCTTC.

This clonotype was seen a few times. The chain has TRBV24-1 and TRBJ2-2; 7 bases align to TRBD1. The CDR3 runs 17 residues. V gave up 3 bases and J gave up 0 bases; unmatched junction bases: 6. Germline values: CDR1 KGHDR, CDR2 SFDVKD. In nucleotides, the CDR3 is TGTGCCACCAGTGATCCAAGACAGGGAACGAACACCGGGGAGCTGTTTTTT. Translated, it gives CATSDPRQGTNTGELFF.